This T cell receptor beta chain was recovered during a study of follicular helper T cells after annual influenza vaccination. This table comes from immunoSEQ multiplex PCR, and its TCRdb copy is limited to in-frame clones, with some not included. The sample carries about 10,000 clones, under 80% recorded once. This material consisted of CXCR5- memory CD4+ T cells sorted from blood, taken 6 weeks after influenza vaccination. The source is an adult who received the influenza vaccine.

CDR3 loop: CASSLMATDTQYF. The CDR3 DNA is TGTGCCAGCAGCTTAATGGCGACCGATACGCAGTATTTT. The chain recombines TRBV7-3 with TRBJ2-3, with D unresolved. The CDR3 is made up of 13 amino acids. Between the trimmed V and J ends, which lost 1 base and 6 bases, there was a span of 8 bases. CDR1 is SGHTA, CDR2 FQGTGA, per germline.